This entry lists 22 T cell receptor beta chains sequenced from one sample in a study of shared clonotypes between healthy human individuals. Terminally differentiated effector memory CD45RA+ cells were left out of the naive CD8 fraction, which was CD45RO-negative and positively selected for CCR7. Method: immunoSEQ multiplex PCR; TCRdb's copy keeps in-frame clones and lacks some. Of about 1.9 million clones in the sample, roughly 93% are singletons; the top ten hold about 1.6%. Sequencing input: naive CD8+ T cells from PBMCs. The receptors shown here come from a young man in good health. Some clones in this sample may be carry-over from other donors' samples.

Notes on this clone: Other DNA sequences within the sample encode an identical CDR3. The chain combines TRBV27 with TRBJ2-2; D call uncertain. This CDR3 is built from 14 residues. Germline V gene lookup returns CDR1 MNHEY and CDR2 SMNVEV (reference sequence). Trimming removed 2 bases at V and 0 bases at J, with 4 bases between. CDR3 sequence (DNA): TGTGCCAGCAGTTTACGGTCGAACACCGGGGAGCTGTTTTTT. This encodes CASSLRSNTGELFF.

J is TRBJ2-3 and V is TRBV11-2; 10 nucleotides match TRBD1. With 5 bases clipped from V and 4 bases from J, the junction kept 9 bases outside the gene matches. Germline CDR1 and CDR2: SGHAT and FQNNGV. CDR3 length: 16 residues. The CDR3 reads CASSLGGDRGSDTQYF. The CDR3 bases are TGTGCCAGCAGCCTAGGGGGGGACAGGGGCTCAGATACGCAGTATTTT.

CDR3 residues: CSVKGGENTEAFF. In DNA form, the CDR3 reads TGCAGCGTTAAGGGGGGGGAGAACACTGAAGCTTTCTTT. The chain couples TRBV29-1 to TRBJ1-1; weak D call: TRBD1 (6 bases). Germline CDR1 is SQVTM and CDR2 is ANQGSEA. V was clipped by 5 bases and J by 1 base, with 11 bases between them. There are 13 residues in the CDR3.

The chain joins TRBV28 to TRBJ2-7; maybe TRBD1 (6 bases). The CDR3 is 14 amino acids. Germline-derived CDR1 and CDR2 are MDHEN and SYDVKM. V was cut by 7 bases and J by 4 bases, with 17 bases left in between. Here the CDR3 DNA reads TGTGCCAGCACTGGACAGCCCCCCTATTACGAGCAGTACTTC. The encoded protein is CASTGQPPYYEQYF.

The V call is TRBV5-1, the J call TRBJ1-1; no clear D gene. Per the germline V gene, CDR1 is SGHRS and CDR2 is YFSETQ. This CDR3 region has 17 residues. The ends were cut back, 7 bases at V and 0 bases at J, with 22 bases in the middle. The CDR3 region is CASRTLTGGRMNTEAFF. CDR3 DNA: TGCGCCAGCCGGACCTTAACGGGCGGTCGTATGAACACTGAAGCTTTCTTT.

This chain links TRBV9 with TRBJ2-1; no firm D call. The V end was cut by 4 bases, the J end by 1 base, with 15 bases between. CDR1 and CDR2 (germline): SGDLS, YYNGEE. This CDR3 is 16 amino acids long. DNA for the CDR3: TGTGCCAGCAGCCCCCCGGGCCCTCGTTCCTACAATGAGCAGTTCTTC. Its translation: CASSPPGPRSYNEQFF.

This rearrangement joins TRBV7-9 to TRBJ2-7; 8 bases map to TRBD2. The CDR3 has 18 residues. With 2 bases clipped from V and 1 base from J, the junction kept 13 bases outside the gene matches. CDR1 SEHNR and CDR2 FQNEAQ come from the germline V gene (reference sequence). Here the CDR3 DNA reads TGTGCCAGCAGCTTATCGGCAGTCCCCCTAGCGGGTTCCTACGAGCAGTACTTC. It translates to CASSLSAVPLAGSYEQYF.

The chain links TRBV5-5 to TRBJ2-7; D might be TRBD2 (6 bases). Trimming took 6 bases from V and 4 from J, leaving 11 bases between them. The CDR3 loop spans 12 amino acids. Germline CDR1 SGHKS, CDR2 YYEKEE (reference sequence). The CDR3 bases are TGTGCCAGCACTCTGGGGGGTTACGAGCAGTACTTC. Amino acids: CASTLGGYEQYF. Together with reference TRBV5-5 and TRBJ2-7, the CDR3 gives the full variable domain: DAGVTQSPTHLIKTRGQQVTLRCSPISGHKSVSWYQQVLGQGPQFIFQYYEKEERGRGNFPDRFSARQFPNYSSELNVNALLLGDSALYLCASTLGGYEQYFGPGTRLTVT.

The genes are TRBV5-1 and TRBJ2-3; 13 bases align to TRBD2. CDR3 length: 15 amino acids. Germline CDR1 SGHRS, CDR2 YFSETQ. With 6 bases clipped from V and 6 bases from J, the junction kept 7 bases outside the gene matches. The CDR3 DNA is TGCGCCAGCAAACTAGCGGGAGGGCCTGCGGATACGCAGTATTTT. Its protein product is CASKLAGGPADTQYF.

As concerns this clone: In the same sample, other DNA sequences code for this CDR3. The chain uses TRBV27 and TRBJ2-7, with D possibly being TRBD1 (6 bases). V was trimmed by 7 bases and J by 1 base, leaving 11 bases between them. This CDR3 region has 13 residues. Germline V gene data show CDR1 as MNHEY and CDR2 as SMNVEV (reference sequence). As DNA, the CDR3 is TGTGCCAGCACCTCCCAGGGGTCCTACGAGCAGTACTTC. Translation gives CASTSQGSYEQYF.

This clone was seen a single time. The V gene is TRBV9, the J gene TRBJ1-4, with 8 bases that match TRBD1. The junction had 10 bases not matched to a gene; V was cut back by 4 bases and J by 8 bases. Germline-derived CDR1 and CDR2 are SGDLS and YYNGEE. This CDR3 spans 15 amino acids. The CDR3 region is CASSPTDREVEKLFF. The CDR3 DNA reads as TGTGCCAGCAGCCCCACGGACAGGGAAGTCGAAAAACTGTTTTTT.

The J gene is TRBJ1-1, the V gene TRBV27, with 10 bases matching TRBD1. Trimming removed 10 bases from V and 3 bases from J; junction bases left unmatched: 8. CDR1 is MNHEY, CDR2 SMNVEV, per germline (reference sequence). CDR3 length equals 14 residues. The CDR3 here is CATIPGQGDTEAFF. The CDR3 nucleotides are TGTGCCACCATCCCCGGACAGGGGGACACTGAAGCTTTCTTT.

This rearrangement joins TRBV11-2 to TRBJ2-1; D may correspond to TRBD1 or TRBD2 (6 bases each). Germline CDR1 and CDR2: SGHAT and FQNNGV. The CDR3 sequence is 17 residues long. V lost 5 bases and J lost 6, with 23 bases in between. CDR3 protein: CASSPKGGVYPSNEQFF. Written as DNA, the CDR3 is TGTGCCAGCAGCCCGAAGGGGGGCGTTTACCCTTCCAATGAGCAGTTCTTC.

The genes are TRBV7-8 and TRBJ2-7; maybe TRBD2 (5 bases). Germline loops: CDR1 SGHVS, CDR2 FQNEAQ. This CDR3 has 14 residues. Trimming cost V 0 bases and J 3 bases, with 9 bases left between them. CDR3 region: CASSLAVGVYEQYF. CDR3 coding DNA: TGTGCCAGCAGCTTAGCGGTGGGAGTCTACGAGCAGTACTTC.

The CDR3 DNA is TGTGCCAGCAGCGCGCCCGGGACGAATCCCTACGAGCAGTACTTC. Translating gives CASSAPGTNPYEQYF. The V call is TRBV5-5, the J call TRBJ2-7; perhaps D is TRBD1 or TRBD2 (5 bases each). The ends were cut back, 4 bases at V and 2 bases at J, with 16 bases in the middle. In germline, CDR1 is SGHKS, CDR2 YYEKEE (reference sequence). This CDR3 has 15 amino acids.

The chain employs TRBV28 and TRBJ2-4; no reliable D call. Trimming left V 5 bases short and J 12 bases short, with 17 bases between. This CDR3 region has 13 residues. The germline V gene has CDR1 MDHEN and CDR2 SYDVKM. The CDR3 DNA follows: TGTGCCAGCAGTCCCCAAGATCATCGGGCTCAGTACTTC. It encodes CASSPQDHRAQYF.

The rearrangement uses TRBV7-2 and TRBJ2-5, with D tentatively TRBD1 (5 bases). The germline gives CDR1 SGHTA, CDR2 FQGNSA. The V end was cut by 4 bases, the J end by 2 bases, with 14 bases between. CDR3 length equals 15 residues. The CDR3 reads CASSSRQGSQETQYF. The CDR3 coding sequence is TGTGCCAGCAGCTCCCGGCAGGGAAGTCAAGAGACCCAGTACTTC.

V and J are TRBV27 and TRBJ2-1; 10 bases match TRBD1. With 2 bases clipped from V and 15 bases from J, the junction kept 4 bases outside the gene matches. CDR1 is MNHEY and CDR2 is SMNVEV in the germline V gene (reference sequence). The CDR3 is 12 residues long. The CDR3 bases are TGTGCCAGCAGTTTAACGGGACAGGGGTCGTTCTTC. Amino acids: CASSLTGQGSFF.

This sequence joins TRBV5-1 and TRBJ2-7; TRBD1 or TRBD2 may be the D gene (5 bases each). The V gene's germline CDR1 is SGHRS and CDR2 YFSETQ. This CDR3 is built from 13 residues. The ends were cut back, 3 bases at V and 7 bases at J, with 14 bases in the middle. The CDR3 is CASSWDGFSEQYF. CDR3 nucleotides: TGCGCCAGCAGCTGGGACGGCTTTAGTGAGCAGTACTTC.

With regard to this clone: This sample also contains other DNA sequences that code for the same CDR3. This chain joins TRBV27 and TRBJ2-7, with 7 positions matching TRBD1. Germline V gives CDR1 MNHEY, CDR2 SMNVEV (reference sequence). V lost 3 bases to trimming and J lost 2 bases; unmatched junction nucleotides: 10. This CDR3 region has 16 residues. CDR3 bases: TGTGCCAGCAGTTTTTCCTCCGGGACAGTTACCTACGAGCAGTACTTC. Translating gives CASSFSSGTVTYEQYF.

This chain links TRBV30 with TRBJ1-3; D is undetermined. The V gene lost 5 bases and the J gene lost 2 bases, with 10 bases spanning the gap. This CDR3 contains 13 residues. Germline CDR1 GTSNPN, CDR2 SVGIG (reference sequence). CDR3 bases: TGTGCCTGGGGGTTGGCAACTGGAAACACCATATATTTT. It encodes CAWGLATGNTIYF.

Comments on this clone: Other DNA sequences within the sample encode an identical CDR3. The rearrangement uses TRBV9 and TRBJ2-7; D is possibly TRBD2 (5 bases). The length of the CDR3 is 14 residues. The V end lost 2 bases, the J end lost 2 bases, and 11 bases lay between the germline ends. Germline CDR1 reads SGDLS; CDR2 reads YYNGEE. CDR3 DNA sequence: TGTGCCAGCAGCGTCGGACGGGGAGCCTACGAGCAGTACTTC. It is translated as CASSVGRGAYEQYF.